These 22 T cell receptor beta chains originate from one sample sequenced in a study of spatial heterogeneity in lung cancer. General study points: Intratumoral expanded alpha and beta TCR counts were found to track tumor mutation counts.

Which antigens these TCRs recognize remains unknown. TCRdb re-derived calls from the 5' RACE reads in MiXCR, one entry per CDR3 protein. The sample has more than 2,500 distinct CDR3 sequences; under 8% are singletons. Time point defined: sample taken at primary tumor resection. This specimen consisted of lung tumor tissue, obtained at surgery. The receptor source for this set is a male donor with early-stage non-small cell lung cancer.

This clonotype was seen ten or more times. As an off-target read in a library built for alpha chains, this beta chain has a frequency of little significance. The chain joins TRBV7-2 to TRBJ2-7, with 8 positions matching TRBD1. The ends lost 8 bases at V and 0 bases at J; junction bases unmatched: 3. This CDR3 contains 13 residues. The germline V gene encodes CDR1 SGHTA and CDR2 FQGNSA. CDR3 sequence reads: CASFGQGSYEQYF. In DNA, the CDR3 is TGTGCCAGCTTTGGACAGGGCTCCTACGAGCAGTACTTC.

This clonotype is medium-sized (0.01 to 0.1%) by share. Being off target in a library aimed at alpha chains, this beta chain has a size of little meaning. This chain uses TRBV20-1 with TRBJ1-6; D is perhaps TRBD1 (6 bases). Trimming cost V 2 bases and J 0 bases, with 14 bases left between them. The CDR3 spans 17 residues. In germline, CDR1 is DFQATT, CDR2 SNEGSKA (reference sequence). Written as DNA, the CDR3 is TGCAGTGCTAGAAAGGTTCAGGACAGCTCCTATAATTCACCCCTCCACTTT. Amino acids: CSARKVQDSSYNSPLHF.

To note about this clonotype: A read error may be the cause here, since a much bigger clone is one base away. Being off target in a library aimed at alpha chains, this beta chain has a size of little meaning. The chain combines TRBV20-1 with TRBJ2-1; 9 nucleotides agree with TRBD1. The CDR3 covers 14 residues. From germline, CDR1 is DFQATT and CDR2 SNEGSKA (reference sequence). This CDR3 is CSAETGGAYIEQFF. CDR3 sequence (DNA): TGCAGTGCAGAAACAGGGGGCGCGTACATTGAGCAGTTCTTC.

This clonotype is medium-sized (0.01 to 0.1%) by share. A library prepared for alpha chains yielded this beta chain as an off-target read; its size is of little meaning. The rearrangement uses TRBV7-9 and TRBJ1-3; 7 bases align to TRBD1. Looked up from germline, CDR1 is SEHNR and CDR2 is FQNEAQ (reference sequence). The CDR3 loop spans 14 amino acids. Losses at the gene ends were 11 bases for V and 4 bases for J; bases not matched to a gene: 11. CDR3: CAAPGDRVGNTIYF. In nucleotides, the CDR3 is TGTGCCGCGCCGGGTGACAGGGTCGGAAACACCATATATTTT.

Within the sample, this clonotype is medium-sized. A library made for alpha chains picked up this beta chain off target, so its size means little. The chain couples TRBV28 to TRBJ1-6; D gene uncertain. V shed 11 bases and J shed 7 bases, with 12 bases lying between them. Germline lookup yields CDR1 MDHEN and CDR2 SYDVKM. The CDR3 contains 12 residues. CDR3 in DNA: TGTGCCTCAGACGGGAGGAATTCACCCCTCCACTTT. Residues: CASDGRNSPLHF.

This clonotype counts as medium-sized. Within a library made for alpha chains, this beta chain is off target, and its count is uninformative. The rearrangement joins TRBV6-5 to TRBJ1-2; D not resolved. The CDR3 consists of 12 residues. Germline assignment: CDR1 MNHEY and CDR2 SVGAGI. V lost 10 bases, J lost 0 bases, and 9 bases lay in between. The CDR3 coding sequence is TGTGCCACCCGGACCCCTAACTATGGCTACACCTTC. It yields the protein CATRTPNYGYTF.

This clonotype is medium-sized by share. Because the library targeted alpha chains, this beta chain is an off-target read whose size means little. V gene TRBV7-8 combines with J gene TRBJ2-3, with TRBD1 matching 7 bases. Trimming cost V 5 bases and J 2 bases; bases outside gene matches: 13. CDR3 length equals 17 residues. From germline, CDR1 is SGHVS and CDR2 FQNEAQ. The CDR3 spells CASSPAVTGPATDTQYF. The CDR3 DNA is TGTGCCAGCAGCCCAGCCGTGACAGGGCCGGCCACAGATACGCAGTATTTT.

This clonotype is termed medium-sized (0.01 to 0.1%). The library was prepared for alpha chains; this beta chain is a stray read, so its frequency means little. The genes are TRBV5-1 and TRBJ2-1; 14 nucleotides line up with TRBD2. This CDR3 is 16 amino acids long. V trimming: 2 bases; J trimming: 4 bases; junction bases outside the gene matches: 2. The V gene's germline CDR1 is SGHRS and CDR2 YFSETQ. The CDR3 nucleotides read TGCGCCAGCAGCTTCGGACTAGCGGGGGGTTACAATGAGCAGTTCTTC. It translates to CASSFGLAGGYNEQFF. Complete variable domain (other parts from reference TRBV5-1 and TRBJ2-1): KAGVTQTPRYLIKTRGQQVTLSCSPISGHRSVSWYQQTPGQGLQFLFEYFSETQRNKGNFPGRFSGRQFSNSRSEMNVSTLELGDSALYLCASSFGLAGGYNEQFFGPGTRLTVL.

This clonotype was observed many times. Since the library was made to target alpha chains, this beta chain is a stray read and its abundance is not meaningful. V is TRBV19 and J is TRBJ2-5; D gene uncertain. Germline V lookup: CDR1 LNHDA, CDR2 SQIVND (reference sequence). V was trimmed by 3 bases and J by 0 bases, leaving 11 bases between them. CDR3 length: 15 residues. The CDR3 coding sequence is TGTGCCAGTAGTATGGACCTACTGTACCAAGAGACCCAGTACTTC. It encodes CASSMDLLYQETQYF.

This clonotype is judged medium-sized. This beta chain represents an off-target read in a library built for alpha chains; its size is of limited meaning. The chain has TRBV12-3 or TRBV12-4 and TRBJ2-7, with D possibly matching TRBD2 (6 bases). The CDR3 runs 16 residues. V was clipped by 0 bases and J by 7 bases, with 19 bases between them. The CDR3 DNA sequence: TGTGCCAGCAGTTTAGCATCCGGGACTCCTATGAGGGAGCAGTACTTC. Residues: CASSLASGTPMREQYF.

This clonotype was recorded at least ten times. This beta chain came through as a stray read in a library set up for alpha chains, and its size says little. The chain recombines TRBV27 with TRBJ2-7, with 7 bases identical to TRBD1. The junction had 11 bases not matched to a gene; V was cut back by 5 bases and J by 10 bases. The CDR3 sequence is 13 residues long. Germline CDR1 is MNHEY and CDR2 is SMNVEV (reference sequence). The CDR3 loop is CASSHNRDSGQYF. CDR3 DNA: TGTGCCAGCAGTCACAACCGGGACAGTGGACAGTACTTC.

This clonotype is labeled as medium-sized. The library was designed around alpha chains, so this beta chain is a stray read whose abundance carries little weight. In nucleotides, the CDR3 is TGTGCCAGCAGTTTCCCGGGCGGGTCAGAGACCCAGTACTTC. Protein: CASSFPGGSETQYF. The V call is TRBV28, the J call TRBJ2-5; D possibly corresponds to TRBD2 (5 bases). The CDR3 runs 14 residues. Germline assignment: CDR1 MDHEN and CDR2 SYDVKM. V lost 3 bases, J lost 4 bases, and 12 bases lay in between.

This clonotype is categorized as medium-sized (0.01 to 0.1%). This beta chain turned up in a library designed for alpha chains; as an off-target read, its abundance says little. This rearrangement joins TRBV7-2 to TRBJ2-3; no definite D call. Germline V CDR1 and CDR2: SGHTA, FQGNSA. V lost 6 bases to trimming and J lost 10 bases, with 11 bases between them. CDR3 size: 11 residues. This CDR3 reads CASREYMAQYF. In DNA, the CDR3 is TGTGCCAGCAGGGAGTACATGGCGCAGTATTTT.

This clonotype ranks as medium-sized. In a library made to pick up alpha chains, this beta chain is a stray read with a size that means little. CDR3 in amino acids: CASRGLGPYEQYF. The CDR3 DNA reads as TGTGCCAGCCGGGGGCTAGGGCCCTACGAGCAGTACTTC. The chain links TRBV28 to TRBJ2-7, with D perhaps assigned TRBD1 or TRBD2 (6 bases each). V lost 8 bases and J lost 2, with 13 bases in between. CDR3 length: 13 amino acids. Germline CDR1 MDHEN, CDR2 SYDVKM.

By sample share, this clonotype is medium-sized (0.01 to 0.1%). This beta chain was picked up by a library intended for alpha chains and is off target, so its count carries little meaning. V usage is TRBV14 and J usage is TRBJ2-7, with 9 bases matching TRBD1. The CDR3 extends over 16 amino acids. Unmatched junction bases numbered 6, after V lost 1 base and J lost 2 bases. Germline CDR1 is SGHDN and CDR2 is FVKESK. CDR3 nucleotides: TGTGCCAGCAGCCAAGGACCGGGACAGGGTCCCTACGAGCAGTACTTC. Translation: CASSQGPGQGPYEQYF.

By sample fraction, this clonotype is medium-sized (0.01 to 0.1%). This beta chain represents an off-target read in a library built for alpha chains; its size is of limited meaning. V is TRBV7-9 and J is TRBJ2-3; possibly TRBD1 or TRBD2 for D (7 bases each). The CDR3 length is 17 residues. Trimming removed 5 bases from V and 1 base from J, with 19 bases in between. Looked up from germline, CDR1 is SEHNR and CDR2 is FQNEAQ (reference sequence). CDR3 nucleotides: TGTGCCAGCAGCCCAGGGGGGGCGGGTGACCGCACAGATACGCAGTATTTT. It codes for CASSPGGAGDRTDTQYF.

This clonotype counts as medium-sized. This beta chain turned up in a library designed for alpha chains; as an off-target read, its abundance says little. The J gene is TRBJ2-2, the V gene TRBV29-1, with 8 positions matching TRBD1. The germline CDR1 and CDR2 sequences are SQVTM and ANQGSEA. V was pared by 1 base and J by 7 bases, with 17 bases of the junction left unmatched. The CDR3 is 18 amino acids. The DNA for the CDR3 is TGCAGCGTTGAAGGCGAAGTCGGATCAGGGGGCTATAACGGGGAGCTGTTTTTT. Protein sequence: CSVEGEVGSGGYNGELFF.

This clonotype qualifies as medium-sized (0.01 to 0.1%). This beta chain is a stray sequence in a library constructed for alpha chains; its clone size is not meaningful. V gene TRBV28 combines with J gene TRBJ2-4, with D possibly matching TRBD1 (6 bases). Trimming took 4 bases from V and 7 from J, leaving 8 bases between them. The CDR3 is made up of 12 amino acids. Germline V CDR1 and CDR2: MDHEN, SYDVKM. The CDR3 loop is CASSWTENIQYF. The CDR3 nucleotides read TGTGCCAGCAGTTGGACAGAGAACATTCAGTACTTC.

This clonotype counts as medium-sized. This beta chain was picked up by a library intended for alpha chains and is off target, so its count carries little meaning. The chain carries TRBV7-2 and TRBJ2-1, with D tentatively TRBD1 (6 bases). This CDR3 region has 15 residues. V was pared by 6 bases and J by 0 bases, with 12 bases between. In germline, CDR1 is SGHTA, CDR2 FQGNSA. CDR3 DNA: TGTGCCAGCAGACCCACAGGGAGCTCCTACAATGAGCAGTTCTTC. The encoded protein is CASRPTGSSYNEQFF.

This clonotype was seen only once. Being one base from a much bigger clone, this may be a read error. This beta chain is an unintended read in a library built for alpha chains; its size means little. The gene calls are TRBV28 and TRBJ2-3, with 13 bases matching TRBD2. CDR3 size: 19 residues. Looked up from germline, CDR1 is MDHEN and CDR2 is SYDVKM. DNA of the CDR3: TGTGCCAGCAGTTCCATCCCACTAGCGGGGGGGCTCAGCACAGATTCGCAGTATTTT. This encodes CASSSIPLAGGLSTDSQYF.

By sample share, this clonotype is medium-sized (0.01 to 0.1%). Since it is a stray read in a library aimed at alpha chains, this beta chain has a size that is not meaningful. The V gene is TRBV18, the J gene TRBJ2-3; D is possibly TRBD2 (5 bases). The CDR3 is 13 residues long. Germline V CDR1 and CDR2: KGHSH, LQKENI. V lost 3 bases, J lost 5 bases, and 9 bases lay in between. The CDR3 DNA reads TGTGCCAGCTCACCCAGAGAGGGAGATACGCAGTATTTT. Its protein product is CASSPREGDTQYF. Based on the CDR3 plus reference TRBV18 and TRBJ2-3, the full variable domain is NAGVMQNPRHLVRRRGQEARLRCSPMKGHSHVYWYRQLPEEGLKFMVYLQKENIIDESGMPKERFSAEFPKEGPSILRIQQVVRGDSAAYFCASSPREGDTQYFGPGTRLTVL.

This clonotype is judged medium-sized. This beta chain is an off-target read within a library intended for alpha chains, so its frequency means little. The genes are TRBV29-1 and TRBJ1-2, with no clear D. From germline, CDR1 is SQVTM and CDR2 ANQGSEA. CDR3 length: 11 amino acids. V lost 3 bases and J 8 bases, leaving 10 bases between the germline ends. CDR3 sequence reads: CSVDWFYGYTF. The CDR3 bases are TGCAGCGTTGACTGGTTTTACGGCTACACCTTC.